This T cell receptor beta chain stems from a study of PD-L1 blockade in urothelial cancer (TCRdb year 2017). Study-level background: Every patient began therapy in 2014 and was given atezolizumab 1,200 mg intravenously every 3 weeks. Blood samples were analyzed 3 weeks after the start of treatment (second dose) and 6 weeks after the start of treatment. Durable clinical benefit was defined as a progression-free survival longer than 6 months, and TCR features were additionally tested against progression-free survival and overall survival. Pretreatment blood TCR-seq was available for twenty-nine patients, at least one posttreatment blood collection was obtained for 25 or so patients, and tumor TCR-seq was available for 25 or so patients. Blood samples gave median yields of around 150,000 T cells and some 80,000 unique TCRs, along with a median clonality of 0.080. About 85% of the 29 patients were identified as males with urothelial cancer of bladder origin, and a prior smoking history was reported by 18 of 29 patients. Pretreatment tumor samples and matched peripheral blood, collected serially before and after atezolizumab treatment, underwent TCR sequencing. Patients had an ECOG performance status of 0 or 1 and had received between 0 and 3 prior chemotherapy regimens. In the same patients who had TCR sequencing, pretreatment tumors also underwent whole exome sequencing and RNA sequencing. Under ten patients reached durable clinical benefit, while around 19 patients did not. An exploratory multi-omic analysis was conducted of the somatic, immune and clinical correlates of response to PD-L1 blockade with atezolizumab in urothelial cancer. The paper's findings and limits, for the study overall: Improved progression-free and overall survival was found to be associated with pretreatment peripheral blood TCR clonality below the median. Patients with durable benefit showed greater expansion of tumor-associated TCR clones in peripheral blood 3 weeks after starting treatment (n ≈ 22, p = 0.022). Because the sample size was small (n ≈ 30) and many exploratory analyses were performed, the results are intended to be hypothesis-generating.

To estimate absolute template abundance from read counts, synthetic TCR analog templates were spiked into each PCR. Using the immunoSEQ assay, TCRbeta CDR3 regions were amplified from genomic DNA with bias-controlled V and J gene primers. Rearranged TCRbeta segments were sequenced at approximately 20X coverage. For the original study's pipeline: Clustering was used to correct sequencing errors, and CDR3s were annotated against IMGT to assign V, D and J genes. Out-of-frame and stop-codon sequences were excluded, and only productive TCRbeta rearrangements were used in downstream analyses. Clonality was calculated as one minus the Shannon entropy normalized by the log of the number of unique productive sequences. Clones differing between time points or between blood and tumor were identified by Fisher's exact test with Benjamini-Hochberg correction at adjusted p below 0.01. The table was pulled from immuneACCESS by TCRdb, which kept in-frame rearrangements only. Such tables lose some clones; where checked, under half of the loss comes from unresolved V genes, and the rest has no known cause. V, J and clone size are those of that table, while D and trimming were read from the DNA. Within this sample are tens of thousands of clones, with 70% to 90% of them counted one time only. The top ten clones comprise around 14% of the sample.

The time point tag for this specimen amounts to: pretreatment peripheral blood. A cohort of around 29 patients with locally advanced or metastatic urothelial carcinoma, treated at Memorial Sloan Kettering on a trial protocol, was included. Peripheral blood mononuclear cells were collected from each patient pretreatment and during treatment, giving between 1 and 8 total time points per patient. The Qiagen DNeasy Blood extraction kit was used to purify genomic DNA from total PBMCs and from tumor samples. PBMCs were collected pretreatment and during treatment, and were isolated and stored as previously described. Comment on this clone: The specificity of this receptor is unknown. Base quality data are lacking; no much larger clone is found one base away.

Measured from the cysteine to the phenylalanine, the CDR3 is 14 residues long. This entry keeps only the CDR3 DNA: 42 bases, framed from base 1. Per the germline V gene, SGDLS is the CDR1 and YYNGEE is the CDR2. At the junction V is shortened by 4 bases and J by 4 bases, with 14 bases in between. The receptor was isolated from a man between 60 and 75 years old with urothelial cancer. The material was PBMCs, obtained around atezolizumab (anti-PD-L1) treatment. This chain is built from TRBV9 and TRBJ2-5; D gene: possibly TRBD2, on 5 matching bases. The CDR3 region has the sequence CASSSTEGGETQYF. The DNA sequence follows: TGTGCCAGCAGCTCTACTGAGGGCGGAGAGACCCAGTACTTC.